This TCR beta chain was retrieved from a study of shared clonotypes between healthy human individuals. Study-level findings and limits: The sole specimen, blood, was sampled, and tissue repertoires likely differ.

The protocol was immunoSEQ multiplex PCR, while the TCRdb copy is restricted to in-frame clones and leaves out a portion. The sample holds around 1.9 million clones, roughly 91% seen once. Terminally differentiated effector memory CD45RA+ cells were excluded by CCR7 positive selection of CD45RO-negative cells. A remark on this clone: No antigen is known for it.

CDR1 and CDR2 (germline): SGDLS, YYNGEE. Trimming pared 4 bases from V and 0 bases from J, leaving 17 bases between. CDR3 size: 16 residues. The sequenced material came from naive CD8+ T cells from PBMCs. The receptor's source is a man in his late teens or twenties in good health. Some clones in this sample may be carry-over from other donors' samples. The J gene is TRBJ2-7, the V gene TRBV9, with D perhaps matching TRBD2 (7 bases). The CDR3 is CASSPAGGRSSYEQYF. The CDR3 region has the DNA TGTGCCAGCAGCCCCGCCGGGGGGCGGAGCTCCTACGAGCAGTACTTC.